What follows are 22 T cell receptor beta chains derived from one specimen sequenced in a study of T cells after posttransplantation cyclophosphamide. Sequencing was performed with immunoSEQ multiplex PCR; in TCRdb, only in-frame clones are kept and a portion is missing. The table has some 54,000 clones, approximately 94% seen once. Sequences were obtained from PBMCs. Receptors originate from a woman in her thirties in good health and a related stem cell transplant donor.

The rearrangement joins TRBV5-1 to TRBJ2-3, with a possible D match to TRBD2 (7 bases). The length of the CDR3 is 16 residues. Germline V gene lookup returns CDR1 SGHRS and CDR2 YFSETQ. V gave up 4 bases and J gave up 0 bases, with 15 bases separating them. The CDR3 nucleotides are TGCGCCAGCAGCGACGGGGGGCAGAGTAGCACAGATACGCAGTATTTT. It encodes CASSDGGQSSTDTQYF.

J is TRBJ2-1 and V is TRBV9, with 12 bases matching TRBD2. CDR3 length: 16 residues. Germline V gene data show CDR1 as SGDLS and CDR2 as YYNGEE. The junction had 7 bases not matched to a gene; V was cut back by 0 bases and J by 9 bases. CDR3: CASSVEVLAGGGEQFF. CDR3 DNA: TGTGCCAGCAGCGTAGAGGTCCTAGCGGGGGGGGGTGAGCAGTTCTTC.

This chain connects TRBV29-1 to TRBJ1-1; TRBD1 might be the D (5 bases). Between the trimmed V and J ends, which lost 6 bases and 2 bases, there was a span of 10 bases. Germline CDR1 reads SQVTM; CDR2 reads ANQGSEA. The CDR3 spans 12 residues. The CDR3 DNA reads TGCAGCGTCCATGGACATAACACTGAAGCTTTCTTT. Amino acid sequence: CSVHGHNTEAFF.

The chain recombines TRBV21-1 with TRBJ1-1; TRBD1, as called in the table, went unchecked against the DNA. TRBV21-1 is a pseudogene locus. This CDR3 has 15 amino acids. CDR3: CASNPTGAGHTEAFF. The CDR3 DNA follows: TGTGCCAGCAACCCAACAGGGGCCGGTCACACTGAAGCTTTCTTT.

This chain connects TRBV7-2 to TRBJ1-5; the match to TRBD1 covers 8 bases. J lost 1 base, V lost 4 bases, and 6 bases had no gene match. The CDR3 loop spans 16 amino acids. Germline V CDR1 and CDR2: SGHTA, FQGNSA. This CDR3 is CASSSRTGNSNQPQHF. CDR3 nucleotide sequence: TGTGCCAGCAGCTCCCGGACAGGGAACAGCAATCAGCCCCAGCATTTT.

This sequence joins TRBV29-1 and TRBJ2-5; 7 bases map to TRBD1. Germline V lookup: CDR1 SQVTM, CDR2 ANQGSEA. The CDR3 extends over 13 amino acids. V dropped 7 bases and J dropped 1; count of bases not matched to a gene: 6. The CDR3 here is CSGGDRVQETQYF. CDR3 sequence (DNA): TGCAGCGGGGGAGACAGGGTCCAAGAGACCCAGTACTTC.

The chain joins TRBV10-3 to TRBJ1-1; maybe TRBD1 (6 bases). Germline loops: CDR1 ENHRY, CDR2 SYGVKD. Trimming removed 6 bases at V and 0 bases at J, with 11 bases between. This CDR3 has 14 residues. The CDR3 region has the DNA TGTGCCATCAGGGAGACAGGTGTGAACACTGAAGCTTTCTTT. It is translated as CAIRETGVNTEAFF.

This clone has only a few counts. This chain links TRBV9 with TRBJ1-3; D unresolved. The germline CDR1 and CDR2 sequences are SGDLS and YYNGEE. With 2 bases removed from V and 4 bases from J, the gap between germline ends came to 7 bases. The CDR3 contains 13 residues. Here the CDR3 DNA reads TGTGCCAGCAGCGTGGGCCGCGGAAACACCATATATTTT. This translates into CASSVGRGNTIYF.

In this sample, this clone turned up once. The chain recombines TRBV18 with TRBJ2-3; TRBD2 agrees at 9 bases. With 3 bases clipped from V and 3 bases from J, the junction kept 7 bases outside the gene matches. The CDR3 length is 16 residues. Per germline, CDR1 KGHSH and CDR2 LQKENI. In nucleotides, the CDR3 is TGTGCCAGCTCACCCGGGGGTAGCGGGGGAACAGATACGCAGTATTTT. Its translation is CASSPGGSGGTDTQYF.

The chain is built from TRBV9 and TRBJ2-1, with 7 bases matching TRBD1. Looked up from germline, CDR1 is SGDLS and CDR2 is YYNGEE. The CDR3 is made up of 15 amino acids. Trimming at V came to 4 bases and at J to 9 bases, leaving 13 bases not matched to a gene. CDR3 region: CASSPRTGGYGEQFF. The CDR3 DNA follows: TGTGCCAGCAGCCCGCGGACAGGAGGCTACGGTGAGCAGTTCTTC.

This chain links TRBV4-3 with TRBJ2-4; TRBD1 matches at 7 bases. J was trimmed by 7 bases and V by 3 bases; bases with no gene match: 9. The germline V gene encodes CDR1 LGHNA and CDR2 YSLEER. The CDR3 totals 15 residues. The CDR3 loop reads CASSQTGSGRNIQYF. CDR3 DNA sequence: TGCGCCAGCAGCCAGACAGGGTCGGGTAGGAACATTCAGTACTTC.

This rearrangement joins TRBV27 to TRBJ1-1, with 7 nucleotides matching TRBD1. V shed 5 bases and J 2 bases; nucleotides not matched to a gene: 8. CDR1 is MNHEY and CDR2 is SMNVEV in the germline V gene (reference sequence). The CDR3 totals 15 residues. The CDR3 loop is CASSPWQGGNTEAFF. In DNA form, the CDR3 reads TGTGCCAGCAGTCCCTGGCAGGGGGGTAACACTGAAGCTTTCTTT.

The chain carries TRBV6-1 and TRBJ2-2; a weak D match, TRBD2 (5 bases). Germline V gene sequence: CDR1 MNHNS, CDR2 SASEGT. V dropped 7 bases and J dropped 2 bases, with 11 bases sitting between them. The length of the CDR3 is 14 residues. The CDR3 sequence is CASMGSFNTGELFF. The CDR3 nucleotides are TGTGCCAGCATGGGGAGTTTTAACACCGGGGAGCTGTTTTTT.

The chain recombines TRBV5-5 with TRBJ2-3; 11 nucleotides match TRBD1. The germline CDR1 and CDR2 sequences are SGHKS and YYEKEE (reference sequence). The CDR3 covers 12 residues. The ends lost 2 bases at V and 14 bases at J; junction bases unmatched: 4. For the CDR3, the DNA is TGTGCCAGCAGCTTACGGGACAGGGGGTCGTATTTT. This encodes CASSLRDRGSYF.

The chain joins TRBV23-1 to TRBJ1-5; perhaps TRBD1 as D (5 bases). TRBV23-1 is an ORF for which the function is uncertain. The CDR3 runs 14 residues. The germline V and J ends were trimmed by 10 bases and 0 bases, with 13 bases remaining between them. The CDR3 DNA follows: TGCGCCACCGGGGGTGTAAATAGCAATCAGCCCCAGCATTTT. Its protein product is CATGGVNSNQPQHF.

The rearrangement links TRBV6-6 to TRBJ1-3, with 9 bases matching TRBD1. V dropped 10 bases and J dropped 3; count of bases not matched to a gene: 4. Germline CDR1 reads MNHNY; CDR2 reads SVGAGI (reference sequence). This CDR3 is built from 13 residues. The CDR3 DNA reads TGTGCCACTACAGGGGGCCATGGAAACACCATATATTTT. Translated, it gives CATTGGHGNTIYF.

This clone was counted between two and nine times. V is TRBV4-2 and J is TRBJ1-2; D is unresolved. The CDR3 is 15 residues long. Looked up from germline, CDR1 is LGHNA and CDR2 is YNFKEQ. V was clipped by 0 bases and J by 7 bases, with 15 bases between them. In DNA, the CDR3 is TGTGCCAGCAGCCAAGATCCCGGAAGCGGCTCTGGCTACACCTTC. Its translation is CASSQDPGSGSGYTF.

The V gene is TRBV7-9, the J gene TRBJ2-1; 11 bases are a match to TRBD2. V dropped 4 bases and J dropped 9; count of bases not matched to a gene: 5. The CDR3 consists of 14 residues. Germline CDR1 reads SEHNR; CDR2 reads FQNEAQ (reference sequence). CDR3 sequence reads: CASSSLAGGFEQFF. The CDR3 DNA sequence: TGTGCCAGCAGCTCCCTAGCGGGGGGCTTTGAGCAGTTCTTC.

This chain uses TRBV6-1 with TRBJ1-4; TRBD1 matches at 8 bases. V was pared by 4 bases and J by 7 bases, with 2 bases of the junction left unmatched. The germline CDR1 and CDR2 sequences are MNHNS and SASEGT. CDR3 length: 13 amino acids. This CDR3 is CASSGTGREKLFF. CDR3 coding DNA: TGTGCCAGCAGTGGGACAGGGCGTGAAAAACTGTTTTTT.

The V call is TRBV27, the J call TRBJ2-7, with 12 bases matching TRBD2. CDR1 MNHEY and CDR2 SMNVEV come from the germline V gene (reference sequence). The CDR3 covers 20 residues. The trim removed 6 bases at V and 3 bases at J, leaving 21 bases unmatched. The CDR3 DNA is TGTGCCAGCAGCCACCGGAGGGGGTTGAGGCTAGCGGGGGGGCGCTACGAGCAGTACTTC. Amino acids: CASSHRRGLRLAGGRYEQYF.

The chain recombines TRBV30 with TRBJ1-1; D might be TRBD1 (5 bases). CDR1 and CDR2 (germline): GTSNPN, SVGIG (reference sequence). The CDR3 is 11 amino acids. V was clipped by 4 bases and J by 10 bases, with 13 bases between them. The CDR3 sequence: CAWKAGLTAFF. The CDR3 DNA follows: TGTGCCTGGAAGGCAGGGCTTACAGCTTTCTTT.

V usage is TRBV28 and J usage is TRBJ2-7; tentative D call: TRBD1 (6 bases). Germline assignment: CDR1 MDHEN and CDR2 SYDVKM. V was clipped by 4 bases and J by 5 bases, with 15 bases between them. The length of the CDR3 is 14 residues. CDR3 amino acids: CASSSPGQRHEQYF. The CDR3 coding sequence is TGTGCCAGCAGTTCTCCGGGACAAAGACACGAGCAGTACTTC.